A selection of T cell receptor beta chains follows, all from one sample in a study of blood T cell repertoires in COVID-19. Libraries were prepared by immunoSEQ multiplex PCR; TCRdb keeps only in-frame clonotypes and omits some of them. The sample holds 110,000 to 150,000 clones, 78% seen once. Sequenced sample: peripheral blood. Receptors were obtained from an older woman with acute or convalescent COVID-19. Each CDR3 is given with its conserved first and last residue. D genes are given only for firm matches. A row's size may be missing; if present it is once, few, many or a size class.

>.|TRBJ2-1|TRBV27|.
TGTGCCAGCAGTTCCCCCGTTTATTCCTACAATGAGCAGTTCTTC
CASSSPVYSYNEQFF
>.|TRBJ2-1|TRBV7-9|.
TGTGCCAGCAGCCGGACTTTATACAATGAGCAGTTCTTC
CASSRTLYNEQFF
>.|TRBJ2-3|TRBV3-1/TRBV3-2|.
TGTGCCAGCAGCCAAACCGCCCCGGGAGTTGAGGTAGATACGCAGTATTTT
CASSQTAPGVEVDTQYF
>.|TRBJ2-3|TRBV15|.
TGTGCCACCAGCAGACTAAGGGGGGAGGGACTGACTAGCACAGATACGCAGTATTTT
CATSRLRGEGLTSTDTQYF
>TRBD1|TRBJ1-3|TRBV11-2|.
TGTGCCAGCAGGACTTGGGGTCGGGGACAGGGGGACGGAAACACCATATATTTT
CASRTWGRGQGDGNTIYF
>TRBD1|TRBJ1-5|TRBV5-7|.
TGTGCCAGCAGCCGAATACTGAGGAGGACAGGCCTTAATCAGCCCCAGCATTTT
CASSRILRRTGLNQPQHF
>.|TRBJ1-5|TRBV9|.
TGTGCCAGCAGCGTGGGAACAGGGCTGAATCAGCCCCAGCATTTT
CASSVGTGLNQPQHF
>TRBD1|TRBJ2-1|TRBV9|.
TGTGCCAGCAGCCAACATCCGGGACAGATCTACAATGAGCAGTTCTTC
CASSQHPGQIYNEQFF
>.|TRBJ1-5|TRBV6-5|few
TGTGCCAGCAGTTCACAGGTTTATCAGCCCCAGCATTTT
CASSSQVYQPQHF
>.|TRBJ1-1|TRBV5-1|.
TGCGCCAGCAGCGCAGGGGATCGGAACACTGAAGCTTTCTTT
CASSAGDRNTEAFF
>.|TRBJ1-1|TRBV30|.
TGTGCCTGGAGTCATACAGGGAACACTGAAGCTTTCTTT
CAWSHTGNTEAFF
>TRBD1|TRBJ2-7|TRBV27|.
TGTGCCAGCAGTTACAGTGGGGACAGCTACGAGCAGTACTTC
CASSYSGDSYEQYF
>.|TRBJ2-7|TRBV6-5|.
TGTGCCAGCAGTCGTCGGACAGCCTACGAGCAGTACTTC
CASSRRTAYEQYF
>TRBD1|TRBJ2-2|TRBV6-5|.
TGTGCCAGCAGCATCGACAGGGTAAACACCGGGGAGCTGTTTTTT
CASSIDRVNTGELFF
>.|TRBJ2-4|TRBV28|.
TGTGCCAGCCAACCCGCGGGACGCCGCGGGTACATTCAGTACTTC
CASQPAGRRGYIQYF
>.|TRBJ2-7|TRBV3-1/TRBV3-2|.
TGTGCCAGCAGCCAAGGGGGCCGGTCCTACGAGCAGTACTTC
CASSQGGRSYEQYF
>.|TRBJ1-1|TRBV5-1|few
TGCGCCAGCAGCGTAGGGGGGAACACTGAAGCTTTCTTT
CASSVGGNTEAFF
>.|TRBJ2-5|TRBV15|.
TGTGCCACCAGCGCAGGGACATTAGGTCAAGAGACCCAGTACTTC
CATSAGTLGQETQYF
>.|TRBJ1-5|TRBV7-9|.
TGTGCCAGCAGCTGGGGCTCCGATGGGACCCAGCATTTT
CASSWGSDGTQHF
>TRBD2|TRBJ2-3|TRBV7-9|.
TGTGCCAGCAGCTTCGGGCGGGAGACAGATACGCAGTATTTT
CASSFGRETDTQYF
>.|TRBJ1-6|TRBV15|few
TGTGCCACCAGCAGAGAATCAGGCAATTCACCCCTCCACTTT
CATSRESGNSPLHF
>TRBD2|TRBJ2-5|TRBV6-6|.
TGTGCCAGCAGTTATGAGCTAGCGGGCGGCCAAGAGACCCAGTACTTC
CASSYELAGGQETQYF
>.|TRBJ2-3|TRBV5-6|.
TGTGCCAGCAGCTTGGACAGGGTAGGCACAGATACGCAGTATTTT
CASSLDRVGTDTQYF
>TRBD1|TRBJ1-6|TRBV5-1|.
TGCGCCAGCAGCTTCTCACAGGGGATATTTGGATCACCCCTCCACTTT
CASSFSQGIFGSPLHF
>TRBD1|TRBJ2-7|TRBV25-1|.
TGTGCCAGCATGGGTAGGGGGCGCGGGTACGAGCAGTACTTC
CASMGRGRGYEQYF
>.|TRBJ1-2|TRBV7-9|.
TGTGCCAGCAGCTTAGTACCGCGTGGCTACACCTTC
CASSLVPRGYTF
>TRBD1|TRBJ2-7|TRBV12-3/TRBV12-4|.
TGTGCCAGCCGGACAGGGTGGTTCCACGAGCAGTACTTC
CASRTGWFHEQYF
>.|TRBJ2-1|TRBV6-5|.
TGTGCCAGCTCCCAAACGCGGGACTCCTACAATGAGCAGTTCTTC
CASSQTRDSYNEQFF
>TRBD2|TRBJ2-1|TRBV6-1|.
TGTGCCAGCAGTGAGGAAGCACTAGCGGGAGGGCCTTCCTACAATGAGCAGTTCTTC
CASSEEALAGGPSYNEQFF
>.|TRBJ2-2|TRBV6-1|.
TGTGCCAGCAGTGAAGCGCTTATGGTCGGGACTCTAAACACCGGGGAGCTGTTTTTT
CASSEALMVGTLNTGELFF
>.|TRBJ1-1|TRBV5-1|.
TGCGCCAGCAGCTTCTCAGGGGTTAACACTGAAGCTTTCTTT
CASSFSGVNTEAFF
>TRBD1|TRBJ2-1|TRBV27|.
TGTGCCAGCAGTCTAAGACCCGGGACAGGGCATAATGAGCAGTTCTTC
CASSLRPGTGHNEQFF
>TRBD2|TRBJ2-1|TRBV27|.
TGTGCCAGCAGTCCAACTAGCGGGAGGACCCCTGACAATGAGCAGTTCTTC
CASSPTSGRTPDNEQFF
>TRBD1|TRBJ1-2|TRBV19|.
TGTGCCAGTAGTATCGGGGACAGGCCCTATGGCTACACCTTC
CASSIGDRPYGYTF
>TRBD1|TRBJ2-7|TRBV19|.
TGTGCCAGTAGTATCTACAGGGGTTACGAGCAGTACTTC
CASSIYRGYEQYF
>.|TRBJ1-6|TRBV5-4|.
TGTGCCAGCAGCTTGGGAAGGAGTAGTAATTCACCCCTCCACTTT
CASSLGRSSNSPLHF
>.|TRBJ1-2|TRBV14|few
TGTGCCAGCAGCCAAGTGAGGGGGAATGGCTACACCTTC
CASSQVRGNGYTF
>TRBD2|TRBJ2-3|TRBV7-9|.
TGTGCCAGCAGCTTAAAGCGGGAAAGCACAGATACGCAGTATTTT
CASSLKRESTDTQYF
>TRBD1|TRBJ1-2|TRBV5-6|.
TGTGCCAGCAGCTTGAGGGACAGGGTGAGAGGCTACACCTTC
CASSLRDRVRGYTF
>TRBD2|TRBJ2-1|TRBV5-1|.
TGCGCCAGCAGCTCAATACGGACTAGCGGGACCTGGGGCTCCTACAATGAGCAGTTCTTC
CASSSIRTSGTWGSYNEQFF
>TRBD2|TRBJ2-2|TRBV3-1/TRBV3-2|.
TGTGCCAGCAGCCCATCGCTGAGGGGACTAGCGGGACCCGGGGAGCTGTTTTTT
CASSPSLRGLAGPGELFF
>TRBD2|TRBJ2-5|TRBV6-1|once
TGTGCCAGCAGTGAATCCTTCGGGGGGGAGACCCAGTACTTC
CASSESFGGETQYF
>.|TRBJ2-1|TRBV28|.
TGTGCCAGCAGTTCGAACCGGAGGGAGGCATTCTTCTTC
CASSSNRREAFFF
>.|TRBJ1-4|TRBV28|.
TGTGCCAGCAGTCGCACCCGAAGAGCGGGGTTTTTT
CASSRTRRAGFF
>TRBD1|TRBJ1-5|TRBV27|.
TGTGCCAGCAGTTCGGGGACAGATAGCAATCAGCCCCAGCATTTT
CASSSGTDSNQPQHF
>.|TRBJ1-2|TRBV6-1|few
TGTGCCAGCAGTGAAGCAGGGGAAATCTATGGCTACACCTTC
CASSEAGEIYGYTF
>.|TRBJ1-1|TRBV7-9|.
TGTGCCAGCAGCTCAAGGGGATTAAACACTGAAGCTTTCTTT
CASSSRGLNTEAFF
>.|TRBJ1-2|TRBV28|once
TGTGCCAGCAGCCTAGGGAGTGCTGGCTACACCTTC
CASSLGSAGYTF
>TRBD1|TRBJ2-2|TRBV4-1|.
TGCGCCAGCAGCTCTCCGGACAGGGCAAGGACCGGGGAGCTGTTTTTT
CASSSPDRARTGELFF